The 24 T cell receptor beta chains presented below share a single source sample, sequenced in a study of blood T cell repertoires in COVID-19. The method was immunoSEQ multiplex PCR; TCRdb's version includes in-frame clones alone and lacks a portion of them. Among tens of thousands of clones listed, about 77% were seen once. The sequencing input was peripheral blood. The source is a human donor in a cohort sampled during active COVID-19.

This rearrangement joins TRBV5-1 to TRBJ2-5; D is uncertain. The CDR3 spans 13 residues. V lost 2 bases and J 5 bases, leaving 10 bases between the germline ends. The germline CDR1 and CDR2 sequences are SGHRS and YFSETQ. CDR3 coding DNA: TGCGCCAGCAGCTTCGAGTCCGATGAGACCCAGTACTTC. Protein product: CASSFESDETQYF.

V usage is TRBV29-1 and J usage is TRBJ2-3, with D tentatively TRBD2 (6 bases). Germline CDR1 is SQVTM and CDR2 is ANQGSEA. The length of the CDR3 is 11 residues. V lost 7 bases and J lost 7, with 12 bases in between. CDR3 DNA: TGCAGCGCGGCGGAGGGGAATACGCAGTATTTT. The encoded protein is CSAAEGNTQYF.

The chain links TRBV5-5 to TRBJ2-7; TRBD1 aligns across 7 bases. The CDR3 loop spans 14 amino acids. V shed 4 bases, J shed 0 bases, and the junction held 4 bases outside the gene matches. CDR1 and CDR2 (germline): SGHKS, YYEKEE (reference sequence). CDR3 DNA sequence: TGTGCCAGCAGCGACGACAGGGTCTCCTACGAGCAGTACTTC. The encoded protein is CASSDDRVSYEQYF.

This clone was detected only a few times. The CDR3 spells CASSSSRPRETQYF. The DNA of the CDR3 is TGCGCCAGCAGCTCCTCTAGGCCAAGAGAGACCCAGTACTTC. The chain combines TRBV5-1 with TRBJ2-5; D not resolved. V gave up 3 bases and J gave up 4 bases, with 13 bases separating them. In germline, CDR1 is SGHRS, CDR2 YFSETQ. The CDR3 has 14 residues. The whole variable domain, filled in from reference TRBV5-1 and TRBJ2-5, reads KAGVTQTPRYLIKTRGQQVTLSCSPISGHRSVSWYQQTPGQGLQFLFEYFSETQRNKGNFPGRFSGRQFSNSRSEMNVSTLELGDSALYLCASSSSRPRETQYFGPGTRLLVL.

The chain recombines TRBV18 with TRBJ2-7, with D hard to call. Germline-derived CDR1 and CDR2 are KGHSH and LQKENI. The V end was cut by 5 bases, the J end by 5 bases, with 13 bases between. The CDR3 is 13 amino acids. CDR3 loop: CASSLQTPNEQYF. The CDR3 coding sequence is TGTGCCAGCTCATTGCAAACTCCTAACGAGCAGTACTTC.

The chain links TRBV5-1 to TRBJ1-1; 8 positions agree with TRBD1. The V and J ends lost 2 bases and 4 bases, in that order; junction bases with no gene match: 7. This CDR3 has 15 amino acids. Germline loops: CDR1 SGHRS, CDR2 YFSETQ. In nucleotides, the CDR3 is TGCGCCAGCAGCTTTCAGGGGGCAGGGGGCACTGAAGCTTTCTTT. Its protein product is CASSFQGAGGTEAFF.

The J gene is TRBJ2-1, the V gene TRBV19; 12 bases map to TRBD2. V lost 7 bases to trimming and J lost 9 bases; unmatched junction nucleotides: 7. CDR1 LNHDA and CDR2 SQIVND come from the germline V gene (reference sequence). The CDR3 extends over 14 amino acids. The CDR3 loop is CASTKLAGGFEQFF. The CDR3 coding sequence is TGTGCCAGTACCAAACTAGCGGGGGGTTTTGAGCAGTTCTTC.

The chain employs TRBV2 and TRBJ2-2, with D tentatively TRBD2 (5 bases). Trimming removed 4 bases at V and 8 bases at J, with 14 bases between. Germline assignment: CDR1 SNHLY and CDR2 FYNNEI. The CDR3 is made up of 14 amino acids. CDR3 sequence reads: CASSGGRFTGELFF. The CDR3, as DNA: TGTGCCAGCAGTGGTGGGAGATTCACTGGGGAGCTGTTTTTT. Variable domain in full (rest from reference TRBV2 and TRBJ2-2): EPEVTQTPSHQVTQMGQEVILRCVPISNHLYFYWYRQILGQKVEFLVSFYNNEISEKSEIFDDQFSVERPDGSNFTLKIRSTKLEDSAMYFCASSGGRFTGELFFGEGSRLTVL.

The chain couples TRBV10-1 to TRBJ2-5; 12 nucleotides align to TRBD2. This CDR3 spans 15 amino acids. Trimming took 3 bases from V and 5 from J; bases not matched to a gene: 4. In germline, CDR1 is WNHNN, CDR2 SYGVQD (reference sequence). In DNA form, the CDR3 reads TGCGCCAGCAGTGAACTAGCGGGAGGCTCTGAGACCCAGTACTTC. Protein sequence: CASSELAGGSETQYF.

This chain uses TRBV5-1 with TRBJ1-1, with a possible D match to TRBD1 (5 bases). The CDR3 totals 12 residues. The V gene lost 2 bases and the J gene lost 7 bases, with 9 bases spanning the gap. Germline V gives CDR1 SGHRS, CDR2 YFSETQ. The CDR3 here is CASSFGGGEAFF. CDR3 DNA sequence: TGCGCCAGCAGCTTCGGCGGGGGTGAAGCTTTCTTT.

Remarks on this clone: The sample holds other DNA sequences that translate to the same CDR3. The chain is built from TRBV5-4 and TRBJ2-1; D may be TRBD1 (5 bases). V shed 0 bases and J shed 0 bases, with 7 bases lying between them. This CDR3 has 15 amino acids. Germline lookup yields CDR1 SGHNT and CDR2 YYREEE (reference sequence). CDR3 DNA sequence: TGTGCCAGCAGCTTGGGGGGCGTCTCCTACAATGAGCAGTTCTTC. It translates to CASSLGGVSYNEQFF. The full variable domain, with the rest looked up from reference TRBV5-4 and TRBJ2-1, is ETGVTQSPTHLIKTRGQQVTLRCSSQSGHNTVSWYQQALGQGPQFIFQYYREEENGRGNFPPRFSGLQFPNYSSELNVNALELDDSALYLCASSLGGVSYNEQFFGPGTRLTVL.

This chain uses TRBV21-1 with TRBJ2-7; whether TRBD1, the table's D call, matches the DNA was not checked. TRBV21-1 is annotated as a pseudogene. The CDR3 runs 13 residues. The CDR3 bases are TGTGCCAGCAGGGGACAGGGGACCTACGAGCAGTACTTC. Amino acid sequence: CASRGQGTYEQYF.

This chain joins TRBV5-8 and TRBJ1-1, with a tentative D call TRBD1 (5 bases). V was clipped by 5 bases and J by 2 bases, with 13 bases between them. This CDR3 is 14 amino acids long. CDR1 and CDR2 from the germline V gene are SGHTS and YDEGEE. This CDR3 is CASRELRANTEAFF. The CDR3 region has the DNA TGTGCCAGCAGAGAACTCAGGGCAAACACTGAAGCTTTCTTT.

CDR3 in DNA: TGTGCCAGCACTCAGGGGCCCTACGCCACTGAAGCTTTCTTT. Amino acid sequence: CASTQGPYATEAFF. This chain uses TRBV2 with TRBJ1-1; a weak D match, TRBD1 (6 bases). Trimming took off 7 bases at V and 4 bases at J, with 16 bases between the two ends. The CDR3 consists of 14 residues. Germline V gene sequence: CDR1 SNHLY, CDR2 FYNNEI.

The chain employs TRBV9 and TRBJ2-2; D not certain. The CDR3 runs to 15 residues. Trimming took off 0 bases at V and 5 bases at J, with 11 bases between the two ends. CDR1 SGDLS and CDR2 YYNGEE come from the germline V gene. The CDR3 spells CASSVDPVATGELFF. The CDR3 DNA is TGTGCCAGCAGCGTAGACCCAGTGGCAACCGGGGAGCTGTTTTTT. Drawing the rest from reference TRBV9 and TRBJ2-2, the complete variable domain is DSGVTQTPKHLITATGQRVTLRCSPRSGDLSVYWYQQSLDQGLQFLIQYYNGEERAKGNILERFSAQQFPDLHSELNLSSLELGDSALYFCASSVDPVATGELFFGEGSRLTVL.

CDR3: CASSLEASGRYEQYF. In nucleotides, the CDR3 is TGCGCCAGCAGCTTGGAGGCTAGCGGGAGGTACGAGCAGTACTTC. The chain employs TRBV5-1 and TRBJ2-7; TRBD2 matches at 11 bases. V shed 0 bases, J shed 4 bases, and the junction held 3 bases outside the gene matches. The germline V gene encodes CDR1 SGHRS and CDR2 YFSETQ. The CDR3 is 15 amino acids. Drawing the rest from reference TRBV5-1 and TRBJ2-7, the complete variable domain is KAGVTQTPRYLIKTRGQQVTLSCSPISGHRSVSWYQQTPGQGLQFLFEYFSETQRNKGNFPGRFSGRQFSNSRSEMNVSTLELGDSALYLCASSLEASGRYEQYFGPGTRLTVT.

V and J are TRBV3-1 (or the pseudogene TRBV3-2) and TRBJ2-3; D not resolved. Deletions cut 0 bases from V and 1 base from J, with 11 bases between. Germline V gene lookup returns CDR1 LGHDT and CDR2 YNNKEL (reference sequence). This CDR3 contains 16 residues. CDR3 sequence: CASSQDYDTRTDTQYF. The CDR3 DNA sequence: TGTGCCAGCAGCCAAGATTACGACACCCGCACAGATACGCAGTATTTT.

V is TRBV3-1 (or the pseudogene TRBV3-2) and J is TRBJ1-2; D is unclear. Germline V gives CDR1 LGHDT, CDR2 YNNKEL (reference sequence). CDR3 length equals 15 residues. Deletions cut 0 bases from V and 3 bases from J, with 11 bases between. CDR3 in amino acids: CASSQDRRSYYGYTF. The CDR3 DNA sequence: TGTGCCAGCAGCCAAGACCGCAGGTCTTACTATGGCTACACCTTC.

This clone appeared a single time. This chain joins TRBV28 and TRBJ1-2; 9 bases are a match to TRBD1. The trim removed 6 bases at V and 2 bases at J, leaving 13 bases unmatched. Germline assignment: CDR1 MDHEN and CDR2 SYDVKM. The CDR3 contains 17 residues. The DNA of the CDR3 is TGTGCCAGCAGCCAAGATTCCGGGACAGGGTCGAACTATGGCTACACCTTC. This gives the protein CASSQDSGTGSNYGYTF.

The V and J genes are TRBV3-1 (or the pseudogene TRBV3-2) and TRBJ1-1; unclear D gene. Germline loops: CDR1 LGHDT, CDR2 YNNKEL (reference sequence). CDR3 length equals 13 residues. The V and J ends lost 4 bases and 4 bases respectively, with 10 bases between them. The CDR3 DNA reads as TGTGCCAGCAGCCCCTACCCAGGCACTGAAGCTTTCTTT. Residues: CASSPYPGTEAFF.

As to this clone: An end of the junction does not agree with germline; a read error may underlie this. V is TRBV18 and J is TRBJ2-5, with 14 bases that match TRBD2. The CDR3 loop spans 17 amino acids. Germline-derived CDR1 and CDR2 are KGHSH and LQKENI. The CDR3 DNA follows: TGTGCCAGCTCCCCCCAACCCCAAGGGACTAGCGGGGGCCTCATGGACTTC. It is translated as CASSPQPQGTSGGLMDF.

V usage is TRBV6-1 and J usage is TRBJ1-2; no definite D call. Germline CDR1 and CDR2: MNHNS and SASEGT. The V end lost 2 bases, the J end lost 11 bases, and 12 bases lay between the germline ends. The CDR3 is 12 amino acids. The CDR3 DNA follows: TGTGCCAGCAGTGAAAGCCTGGGAGGGTACACCTTC. Translating it yields CASSESLGGYTF.

The chain joins TRBV5-5 to TRBJ1-4; TRBD1 aligns across 10 bases. The CDR3 sequence is 15 residues long. Germline V gene lookup returns CDR1 SGHKS and CDR2 YYEKEE (reference sequence). With V trimmed by 3 bases and J by 6 bases, 5 bases remained unmatched. The CDR3 DNA sequence: TGTGCCAGCAGCTATAGCGGGACAGGGGATGAAAAACTGTTTTTT. It is translated as CASSYSGTGDEKLFF.

The chain employs TRBV18 and TRBJ1-1; the match to TRBD1 covers 12 bases. The trim removed 8 bases at V and 6 bases at J, leaving 7 bases unmatched. Per the germline V gene, CDR1 is KGHSH and CDR2 is LQKENI. The CDR3 runs 14 residues. CDR3 DNA: TGTGCCAGCACGGGACAGGGGGCGTCAGCTGAAGCTTTCTTT. Amino acid sequence: CASTGQGASAEAFF.